This T cell receptor beta chain came from a study of T cells in Graves' hyperthyroidism and ophthalmopathy. TCR beta CDR3 regions were amplified from RNA. Using the HTBI primer set, a first-round RT-PCR was run on the TCR CDR3. TCRdb re-called the multiplex PCR reads through MiXCR, storing one row per CDR3 protein. The profile shows 80,000 to 100,000 distinct CDR3 sequences, around 37% of them singletons. Germline CDR1 reads MNHNY; CDR2 reads SVGAGI (reference sequence). The V and J ends lost 4 bases and 2 bases respectively, with 15 bases between them. This CDR3 spans 15 amino acids. The clonotype comes from a woman in her twenties or thirties with Graves' hyperthyroidism. Source material: peripheral blood or thyroid tissue (not recorded which). The chain links TRBV6-6 to TRBJ2-7; D call uncertain. CDR3 DNA sequence: TGTGCCAGCAGTTCCTCGAGGCTTCCCACCTACGAGCAGTACTTC. As protein: CASSSSRLPTYEQYF.